One sample yielded the 14 T cell receptor beta chains listed below, sequenced in a study of blood T cell repertoires in COVID-19. The method was immunoSEQ multiplex PCR; TCRdb's version includes in-frame clones alone and lacks a portion of them. This table holds almost 250,000 clones, approximately 86% found once. The sample taken for sequencing was peripheral blood. Source of these receptors: a woman aged 55-70 years who had recovered from COVID-19.

The chain couples TRBV24-1 to TRBJ2-1, with D possibly TRBD2 on 6 matching bases. CDR1 KGHDR and CDR2 SFDVKD come from the germline V gene. V was pared by 5 bases and J by 3 bases, with 13 bases between. The CDR3 runs to 15 residues. The CDR3 region is CATSGQGLGYNEQFF. Written as DNA, the CDR3 is TGTGCCACCAGTGGGCAGGGACTCGGCTACAATGAGCAGTTCTTC.

The chain links TRBV2 to TRBJ1-4; 9 nucleotides align to TRBD1. J lost 7 bases, V lost 7 bases, and 7 bases had no gene match. The CDR3 has 14 residues. The V gene's germline CDR1 is SNHLY and CDR2 FYNNEI. DNA for the CDR3: TGTGCCAGCATACCGGACAGGGGAAGTGAAAAACTGTTTTTT. Residues: CASIPDRGSEKLFF.

The chain links TRBV3-1 (or the pseudogene TRBV3-2) to TRBJ1-4; 9 nucleotides align to TRBD1. Germline lookup yields CDR1 LGHDT and CDR2 YNNKEL (reference sequence). This CDR3 comprises 14 residues. Trimming at V came to 4 bases and at J to 8 bases, leaving 5 bases not matched to a gene. CDR3 region: CASSLRDRVEKLFF. The CDR3 nucleotides read TGTGCCAGCAGCCTAAGGGACAGGGTGGAAAAACTGTTTTTT.

This clone came up many times. The chain has TRBV10-3 and TRBJ1-1; tentative D call: TRBD1 (6 bases). Trimming took 8 bases from V and 1 from J, leaving 11 bases between them. The germline V gene encodes CDR1 ENHRY and CDR2 SYGVKD. The CDR3 extends over 13 amino acids. The CDR3 spells CAIWTEKNTEAFF. In DNA form, the CDR3 reads TGTGCCATCTGGACAGAGAAGAACACTGAAGCTTTCTTT.

The chain recombines TRBV4-3 with TRBJ2-7, with 7 nucleotides matching TRBD2. The CDR3 runs 14 residues. The V segment lost 4 bases and the J segment 2 bases; nucleotides outside the gene matches: 5. Germline CDR1 is LGHNA and CDR2 is YSLEER. The CDR3 here is CASSPTSDPYEQYF. DNA for the CDR3: TGCGCCAGCAGCCCCACTAGCGACCCCTACGAGCAGTACTTC.

The V and J genes are TRBV6-5 and TRBJ1-1, with D perhaps TRBD1 (6 bases). Trimming pared 5 bases from V and 4 bases from J, leaving 11 bases between. Germline-derived CDR1 and CDR2 are MNHEY and SVGAGI. This CDR3 is 13 amino acids long. As DNA, the CDR3 is TGTGCCAGCAGTAACACCAGGGGCACTGAAGCTTTCTTT. This translates into CASSNTRGTEAFF.

The table lists this clone with many counts. The chain links TRBV19 to TRBJ1-5, with TRBD1 matching over 8 bases. The V and J ends lost 5 bases and 2 bases, in that order; junction bases with no gene match: 8. CDR1 is LNHDA, CDR2 SQIVND, per germline (reference sequence). The length of the CDR3 is 16 residues. The CDR3 nucleotides read TGTGCCAGTAGTGGGGCCCAGGGGGCCGGCAATCAGCCCCAGCATTTT. This translates into CASSGAQGAGNQPQHF.

This clone was counted a few times. V usage is TRBV19 and J usage is TRBJ1-1; TRBD1 is a possible D gene (6 bases). The CDR3 runs to 17 residues. Germline lookup yields CDR1 LNHDA and CDR2 SQIVND (reference sequence). V was cut by 3 bases and J by 0 bases, with 17 bases left in between. CDR3 loop: CASSIARGTLLNTEAFF. DNA for the CDR3: TGTGCCAGTAGTATCGCAAGGGGGACCCTGTTGAACACTGAAGCTTTCTTT.

The J gene is TRBJ2-5, the V gene TRBV4-1, with D maybe TRBD2 (5 bases). Germline CDR1 MGHRA, CDR2 YSYEKL. V lost 0 bases and J 7 bases, leaving 15 bases between the germline ends. This CDR3 has 15 amino acids. The CDR3 here is CASSQEAGRWGTQYF. CDR3 nucleotide sequence: TGCGCCAGCAGCCAAGAGGCTGGGAGATGGGGGACCCAGTACTTC.

CDR3 nucleotide sequence: TGCAGCGTTGTACCCCAGAACCACAATGGCTACACCTTC. Protein product: CSVVPQNHNGYTF. The chain recombines TRBV29-1 with TRBJ1-2; D unresolved. Germline V gives CDR1 SQVTM, CDR2 ANQGSEA. The CDR3 is 13 amino acids. With 4 bases removed from V and 6 bases from J, the gap between germline ends came to 15 bases.

The V call is TRBV7-9, the J call TRBJ2-3; a possible D gene is TRBD1 (7 bases). Germline lookup yields CDR1 SEHNR and CDR2 FQNEAQ (reference sequence). The CDR3 runs 14 residues. Trimming left V 5 bases short and J 5 bases short, with 14 bases between. The CDR3 coding sequence is TGTGCCAGCAGCCCCCGGCAGGGGGGAGATACGCAGTATTTT. Protein product: CASSPRQGGDTQYF.

The chain has TRBV28 and TRBJ2-7; D unresolved. Trimming left V 5 bases short and J 4 bases short, with 6 bases between. The CDR3 length is 11 residues. Germline V gene sequence: CDR1 MDHEN, CDR2 SYDVKM. In nucleotides, the CDR3 is TGTGCCAGCAGTGCCCTATACGAGCAGTACTTC. Its translation is CASSALYEQYF.

The V and J genes are TRBV5-1 and TRBJ2-5; 9 bases align to TRBD1. This CDR3 has 16 amino acids. J gave up 6 bases and V 4 bases, and 13 bases lay outside the gene matches. In germline, CDR1 is SGHRS, CDR2 YFSETQ. CDR3 in DNA: TGCGCCAGCAGCCTTGGCGTACAGGGACAGGGAAAGACCCAGTACTTC. Translating gives CASSLGVQGQGKTQYF.

DNA for the CDR3: TGTGCCAGCAGCTTTGTAATTGACAATAATAGCAATCAGCCCCAGCATTTT. Translating it yields CASSFVIDNNSNQPQHF. V usage is TRBV11-2 and J usage is TRBJ1-5, with D uncertain. V was clipped by 3 bases and J by 0 bases, with 15 bases between them. This CDR3 has 17 residues. Germline-derived CDR1 and CDR2 are SGHAT and FQNNGV.